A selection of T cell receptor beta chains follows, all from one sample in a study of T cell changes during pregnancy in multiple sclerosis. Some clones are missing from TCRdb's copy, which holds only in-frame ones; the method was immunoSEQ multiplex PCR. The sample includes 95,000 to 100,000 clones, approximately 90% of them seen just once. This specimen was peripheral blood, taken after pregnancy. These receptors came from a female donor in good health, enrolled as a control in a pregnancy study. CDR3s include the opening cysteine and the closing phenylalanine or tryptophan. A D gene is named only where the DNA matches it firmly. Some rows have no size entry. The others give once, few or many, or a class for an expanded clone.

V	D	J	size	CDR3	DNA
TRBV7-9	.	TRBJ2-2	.	CASRSGDTNTGELFF	TGTGCCAGCAGAAGCGGGGACACGAACACCGGGGAGCTGTTTTTT
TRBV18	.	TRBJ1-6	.	CASSSTGPYSPLHF	TGTGCCAGCTCATCGACAGGTCCCTACTCACCCCTCCACTTT
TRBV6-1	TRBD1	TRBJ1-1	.	CASRPGTGVYTEAFF	TGTGCCAGCCGGCCTGGGACAGGGGTCTACACTGAAGCTTTCTTT
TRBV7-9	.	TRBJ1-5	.	CASSLDQSSAHF	TGTGCCAGCAGCTTAGATCAGTCATCCGCCCATTTT
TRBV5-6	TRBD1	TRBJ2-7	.	CASSLGDRYEQYF	TGTGCCAGCAGCTTGGGGGACAGATACGAGCAGTACTTC
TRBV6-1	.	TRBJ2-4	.	CASSEVGAGSKNIQYF	TGTGCCAGCAGTGAAGTGGGAGCGGGTTCCAAAAACATTCAGTACTTC
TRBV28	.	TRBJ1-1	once	CASSHPWAPGEAFF	TGTGCCAGCAGCCACCCCTGGGCACCCGGTGAAGCTTTCTTT
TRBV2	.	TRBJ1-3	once	CASSRPRAGNTIYF	TGTGCCAGCAGTCGACCCAGGGCTGGAAACACCATATATTTT
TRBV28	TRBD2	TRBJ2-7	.	CASSSPPSGTYEQYF	TGTGCCAGCAGTTCCCCCCCTAGCGGAACCTACGAGCAGTACTTC
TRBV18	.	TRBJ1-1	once	CASSPPLRQNTEAFF	TGTGCCAGCTCACCACCTCTCCGACAGAACACTGAAGCTTTCTTT
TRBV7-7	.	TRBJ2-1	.	CASSLASGNEQFF	TGTGCTAGCAGCTTAGCTTCAGGCAATGAGCAGTTCTTC
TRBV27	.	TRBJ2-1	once	CASSLPGLHNEQFF	TGTGCCAGCAGTTTACCGGGACTCCACAATGAGCAGTTCTTC
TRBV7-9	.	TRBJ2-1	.	CASPEEGVNEQFF	TGTGCCAGCCCCGAAGAGGGGGTTAATGAGCAGTTCTTC
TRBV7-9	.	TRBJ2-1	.	CASSLVPASSYNEQFF	TGTGCCAGCAGCTTAGTGCCTGCGTCATCCTACAATGAGCAGTTCTTC
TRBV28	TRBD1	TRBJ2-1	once	CASNKQRQGPYNEQFF	TGTGCCAGCAACAAACAAAGACAGGGTCCCTACAATGAGCAGTTCTTC
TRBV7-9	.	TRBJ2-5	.	CASSLASGTQYF	TGTGCCAGCAGCTTAGCATCGGGGACCCAGTACTTC
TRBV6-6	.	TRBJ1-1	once	CASSSVDSPTEAFF	TGTGCCAGCAGTTCCGTGGACTCCCCCACTGAAGCTTTCTTT
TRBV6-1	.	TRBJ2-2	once	CASSELHSGTGELFF	TGTGCCAGCAGTGAACTTCACTCGGGGACCGGGGAGCTGTTTTTT
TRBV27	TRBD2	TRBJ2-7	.	CASSGLAGGYEQYF	TGTGCCAGCTCTGGACTAGCGGGAGGTTACGAGCAGTACTTC
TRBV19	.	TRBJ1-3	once	CASSILRASTIYF	TGTGCCAGTAGTATTTTGAGGGCTAGCACCATATATTTT
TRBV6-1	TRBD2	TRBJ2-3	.	CASSPLAGGTDTQYF	TGTGCCAGCAGTCCACTAGCGGGGGGAACAGATACGCAGTATTTT
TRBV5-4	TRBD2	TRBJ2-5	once	CASSAGTSPQETQYF	TGTGCCAGCAGCGCCGGGACTAGTCCTCAAGAGACCCAGTACTTC
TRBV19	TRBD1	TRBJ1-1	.	CASSRDRVNTEAFF	TGTGCCAGTAGTCGGGACAGGGTGAACACTGAAGCTTTCTTT
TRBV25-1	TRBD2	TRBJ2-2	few	CASSRAGEVTGELFF	TGTGCCAGCAGTCGAGCGGGAGAGGTCACCGGGGAGCTGTTTTTT
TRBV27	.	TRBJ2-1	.	CASSLRGEQFF	TGTGCCAGCAGTTTAAGGGGGGAGCAGTTCTTC
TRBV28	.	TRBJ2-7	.	CASRLAYEQYF	TGTGCCAGCAGGTTAGCGTACGAGCAGTACTTC
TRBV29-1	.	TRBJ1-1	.	CSVVERSSEAFF	TGCAGCGTTGTGGAAAGGAGCTCTGAAGCTTTCTTT
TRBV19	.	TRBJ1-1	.	CASSDPGLRTEAFF	TGTGCCAGTAGTGACCCGGGACTAAGGACTGAAGCTTTCTTT
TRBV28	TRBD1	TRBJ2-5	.	CASSFATGDRETQYF	TGTGCCAGCAGTTTTGCGACAGGGGATAGGGAGACCCAGTACTTC
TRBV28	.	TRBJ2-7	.	CASSLTGFEQYF	TGTGCCAGCAGTTTAACAGGGTTCGAGCAGTACTTC
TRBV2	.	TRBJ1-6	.	CASTLNEGRRSPLHF	TGTGCCAGCACCCTAAACGAGGGTAGGCGGTCACCCCTCCACTTT
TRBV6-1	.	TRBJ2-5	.	CASRTRGASQETQYF	TGTGCCAGCAGAACCAGGGGGGCTAGCCAAGAGACCCAGTACTTC
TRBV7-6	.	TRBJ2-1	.	CASSINRGGTKQFF	TGTGCCAGCAGCATAAACCGGGGCGGGACCAAGCAGTTCTTC
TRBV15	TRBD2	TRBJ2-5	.	CVTSRLAGGWETQYF	TGTGTCACCAGCAGACTAGCGGGAGGGTGGGAGACCCAGTACTTC
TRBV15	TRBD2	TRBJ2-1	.	CATSRRRGTSGRLRDNEQFF	TGTGCCACCAGCAGGAGGAGGGGCACTAGCGGGAGGCTTAGGGACAATGAGCAGTTCTTC
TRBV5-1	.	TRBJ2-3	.	CASSPALGTDTQYF	TGCGCCAGCAGCCCTGCACTAGGCACAGATACGCAGTATTTT
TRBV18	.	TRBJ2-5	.	CASSRGTQETQYF	TGTGCCAGCTCACGGGGGACACAAGAGACCCAGTACTTC
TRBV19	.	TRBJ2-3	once	CASSVRVFSTDTQYF	TGTGCCAGTAGTGTCCGGGTCTTTAGCACAGATACGCAGTATTTT
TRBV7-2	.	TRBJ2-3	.	CASSRGGFEGTDTQYF	TGTGCCAGCAGCCGAGGCGGGTTCGAGGGCACAGATACGCAGTATTTT
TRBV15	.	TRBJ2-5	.	CATSRAGVGQETQYF	TGTGCCACCAGCAGAGCGGGGGTCGGACAAGAGACCCAGTACTTC
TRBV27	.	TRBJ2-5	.	CASSLQGPETQYF	TGTGCCAGCAGTTTACAGGGTCCAGAGACCCAGTACTTC
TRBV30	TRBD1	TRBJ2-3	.	CAWSVGTGLTDTQYF	TGTGCCTGGAGTGTGGGGACAGGGCTCACAGATACGCAGTATTTT
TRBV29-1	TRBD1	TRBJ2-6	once	CSVWDRSGANVLTF	TGCAGCGTTTGGGACAGGAGTGGGGCCAACGTCCTGACTTTC
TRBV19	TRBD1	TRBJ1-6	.	CASSIGFDRGHSPLHF	TGTGCCAGTAGTATAGGCTTTGACAGGGGCCATTCACCCCTCCACTTT
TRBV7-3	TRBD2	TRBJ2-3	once	CASSTYLAGGPDTQYF	TGTGCCAGCAGCACATACTTGGCGGGGGGCCCCGATACGCAGTATTTT